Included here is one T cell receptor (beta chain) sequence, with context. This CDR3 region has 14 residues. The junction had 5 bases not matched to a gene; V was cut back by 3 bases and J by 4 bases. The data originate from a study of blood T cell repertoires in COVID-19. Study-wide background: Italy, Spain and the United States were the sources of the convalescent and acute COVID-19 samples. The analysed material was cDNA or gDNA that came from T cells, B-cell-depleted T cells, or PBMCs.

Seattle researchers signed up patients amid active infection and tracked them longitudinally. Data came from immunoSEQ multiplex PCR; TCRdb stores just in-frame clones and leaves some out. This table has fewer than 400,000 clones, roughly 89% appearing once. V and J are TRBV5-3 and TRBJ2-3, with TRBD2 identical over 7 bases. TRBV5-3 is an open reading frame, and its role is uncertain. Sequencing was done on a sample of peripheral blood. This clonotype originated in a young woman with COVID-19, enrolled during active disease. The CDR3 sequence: CARSSPGRPDTQYF. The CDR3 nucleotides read TGTGCCAGAAGCTCCCCCGGGAGGCCAGATACGCAGTATTTT.